This passage covers 9 T cell receptor beta chains from one sample sequenced in a study of early T cells in non-severe SARS-CoV-2 infection. TCRdb re-called the 5' RACE reads with MiXCR, one entry per CDR3 protein. The table has some 100,000 distinct CDR3 sequences, 14% to 15% seen once. Material: whole blood. These TCRs come from an adult who was a healthcare worker with PCR-confirmed SARS-CoV-2 infection or an uninfected control (not recorded which).

This clonotype came up a few times. The V and J genes are TRBV3-1 and TRBJ2-3, with 7 bases lining up with TRBD1. The V segment lost 2 bases and the J segment 7 bases; nucleotides outside the gene matches: 6. Germline CDR1 LGHDT, CDR2 YNNKEL (reference sequence). The CDR3 runs to 14 residues. DNA for the CDR3: TGTGCCAGCAGCCAAAGGGGGCCCACGCATACGCAGTATTTT. Translation: CASSQRGPTHTQYF.

This clonotype was detected only a few times. This sequence joins TRBV14 and TRBJ1-1; D is unclear. The germline V gene encodes CDR1 SGHDN and CDR2 FVKESK. Trimming pared 1 base from V and 2 bases from J, leaving 11 bases between. CDR3 length: 15 residues. The CDR3 DNA reads as TGTGCCAGCAGCCAAGGCCCGGGATTTAACACTGAAGCTTTCTTT. This gives the protein CASSQGPGFNTEAFF.

This clonotype was recorded at least ten times. CDR3 coding DNA: TGTGCCACCAGCAGAGAAAAACAGGGGAGCGAGCAGTACGTC. Its protein product is CATSREKQGSEQYV. The V call is TRBV15, the J call TRBJ2-7, with 7 bases aligning to TRBD1. After removal of 0 bases from V and 6 bases from J, the junction contained 5 bases not matched to a gene. The CDR3 sequence is 14 residues long. In germline, CDR1 is LNHNV, CDR2 YYDKDF (reference sequence).

This clonotype came up a few times. As DNA, the CDR3 is TGTGCCAGCAAGGAGAGCGCTAACACAGATACGCAGTATTTT. This gives the protein CASKESANTDTQYF. J is TRBJ2-3 and V is TRBV11-3; no clear D gene. CDR3 length equals 14 residues. V was pared by 7 bases and J by 2 bases, with 13 bases between. The germline V gene has CDR1 SGHNT and CDR2 YENEEA. Full variable domain (outside the CDR3, taken from reference TRBV11-3 and TRBJ2-3): EAGVVQSPRYKIIEKKQPVAFWCNPISGHNTLYWYLQNLGQGPELLIRYENEEAVDDSQLPKDRFSAERLKGVDSTLKIQPAELGDSAVYLCASKESANTDTQYFGPGTRLTVL.

The CDR3 DNA sequence: TGTGCCAGCAGCTTAGGTAGTAACACTGAAGCTTTCTTT. It codes for CASSLGSNTEAFF. The chain employs TRBV7-9 and TRBJ1-1; no firm D call. CDR1 is SEHNR, CDR2 FQNEAQ, per germline (reference sequence). The CDR3 loop spans 13 amino acids. V was shortened by 1 base and J by 2 bases, with 5 bases between the two germline ends.

The chain joins TRBV24-1 to TRBJ2-2; TRBD1 matches 7 bases. Germline CDR1 is KGHDR and CDR2 is SFDVKD. The J segment lost 1 base and the V segment lost 3 bases, leaving 1 base of the junction unmatched. The CDR3 has 15 amino acids. The CDR3 here is CATSDRDRNTGELFF. DNA for the CDR3: TGTGCCACCAGTGATCGGGACAGGAACACCGGGGAGCTGTTTTTT.

The chain carries TRBV6-1 and TRBJ1-4; D is unclear. The CDR3 spans 15 residues. V lost 2 bases to trimming and J lost 8 bases, with 15 bases between them. Germline V CDR1 and CDR2: MNHNS, SASEGT. The CDR3 coding sequence is TGTGCCAGCAGTGAATTCTACAGTACCAGCGAAAAACTGTTTTTT. Translation gives CASSEFYSTSEKLFF.

In its sample, this clonotype was seen many times. The rearrangement joins TRBV5-1 to TRBJ2-1, with 8 bases aligning to TRBD2. V lost 4 bases and J lost 10; bases outside the gene matches: 10. CDR1 and CDR2 from the germline V gene are SGHRS and YFSETQ. CDR3 length: 14 amino acids. The CDR3 DNA reads as TGCGCCAGCAGCAGACTAGCGCGCGATGGGGAGCAGTTCTTC. Amino acids: CASSRLARDGEQFF.

The J gene is TRBJ2-5, the V gene TRBV5-4, with 10 bases fitting TRBD1. The germline V gene has CDR1 SGHNT and CDR2 YYREEE (reference sequence). The CDR3 is 15 amino acids. V lost 4 bases to trimming and J lost 5 bases; unmatched junction nucleotides: 8. The CDR3 reads CASSQGQGIDETQYF. The CDR3 coding sequence is TGTGCCAGCAGCCAGGGACAGGGGATTGACGAGACCCAGTACTTC.